Sequencing of this TCR beta chain was carried out in a study of HIV-infected children after antiretroviral therapy interruption. The TCR library was built from RNA with a 3' RACE protocol and unique molecular identifiers. Via MiXCR, TCRdb re-called the 3' RACE reads, giving one row per CDR3 protein. The table shows 70,000 to 90,000 distinct CDR3 sequences, with 6.9% occurring only once. Described treatment: PENTA 11 planned treatment interruption arm or continuous ART arm. Many counts were recorded for this clonotype. Trimming took off 3 bases at V and 1 base at J, with 9 bases between the two ends. Per germline, CDR1 SQVTM and CDR2 ANQGSEA. The CDR3 consists of 13 residues.

Specimen: CD45RA+ CD4+ T cells from PBMCs, pooled from several time points, collected from a donor given antiretroviral therapy, either interrupted or continuous. Indicated subset: naive CD4+ CD45RA+ CD45RO- T cells. The V and J genes are TRBV29-1 and TRBJ1-1; D not resolved. The origin of this receptor is a pool of human donors with HIV. DNA of the CDR3: TGCAGCGTTGACAGGAACCGGAACACTGAAGCTTTCTTT. Protein: CSVDRNRNTEAFF.